This T cell receptor beta chain was identified during a study of OX40 agonist ivuxolimab in advanced cancers. Study summary: Across the patients, intravenous ivuxolimab was delivered every 2 weeks at 0.01 to 10 mg/kg.

CDR1 is MNHEY and CDR2 is SVGAGI in the germline V gene. V was clipped by 8 bases and J by 2 bases; unmatched bases: 6. The CDR3 contains 14 residues. Sequenced by immunoSEQ multiplex PCR; TCRdb stores in-frame clones only, minus some. Of 50,000 to 60,000 clones listed, around 75% are singletons. The chain combines TRBV6-5 with TRBJ2-7; 10 bases match TRBD1. The specimen comprised CD4+ or CD8+ T cells sorted from blood, sampled in a trial of the OX40 agonist ivuxolimab. The sequence came from an adult with an advanced solid tumor such as melanoma, head and neck, liver or kidney cancer. CDR3 DNA: TGTGCCAGCCGCCGGGGACAGGGGCCCTACGAGCAGTACTTC. It translates to CASRRGQGPYEQYF.